This entry concerns a single TCR beta chain. The antigen is undetermined. Generated by immunoSEQ multiplex PCR, the TCRdb table keeps only in-frame clones and is missing some. Found here are about 110,000 clones, around 83% of them singletons; the top ten hold around 3.2%. The sample originates from a study of T cell responses to AZD1222 COVID-19 vaccine. Regarding the study as a whole: Females made up more of the donors, who were largely white British, and clonal diversity may have come out too low. Recipients of two AZD1222 doses showed rising Spike-specific TCR breadth and depth.

The CDR3 has 13 amino acids. Germline CDR1 is LNHDA and CDR2 is SQIVND (reference sequence). The germline V and J ends were trimmed by 7 bases and 0 bases, with 9 bases remaining between them. The receptor's source is an adult in good health. Sequencing used peripheral blood, obtained on day 0 of AZD1222 vaccination. The chain joins TRBV19 to TRBJ1-2; unclear D gene. The CDR3 sequence: CASKDPTNYGYTF. The CDR3 DNA reads as TGTGCCAGTAAGGACCCTACTAACTATGGCTACACCTTC.